These 25 T cell receptor beta chains came from one sample sequenced in a study of beta chain features in type 1 diabetes. Since all of the isolated RNA was reverse transcribed, expressed TCRB transcripts were what got sequenced. Profiled with immunoSEQ multiplex PCR; TCRdb holds only in-frame clones, not every one. Here the sample spans fewer than 500,000 clones, approximately 15% being singletons. Sample: naive CD4+ T cells from blood. These receptors were obtained from a man aged 25-40 years in good health.

This clone was counted between two and nine times. The rearrangement links TRBV18 to TRBJ2-2; no clear D. Deletions cut 2 bases from V and 7 bases from J, with 8 bases between. The germline V gene has CDR1 KGHSH and CDR2 LQKENI. There are 13 residues in the CDR3. The CDR3 here is CASSPSKDGELFF. The CDR3 region has the DNA TGTGCCAGCTCACCATCCAAGGACGGGGAGCTGTTTTTT.

The CDR3 DNA reads as TGTGCCAGCAGTTCCTCAGGGGGCAGGGATGAGCAGTTCTTC. Amino acids: CASSSSGGRDEQFF. The chain links TRBV2 to TRBJ2-1, with TRBD1 identical over 8 bases. V was clipped by 5 bases and J by 8 bases; unmatched bases: 8. Germline V CDR1 and CDR2: SNHLY, FYNNEI. CDR3 length: 14 residues.

This clone showed up many times. V usage is TRBV30 and J usage is TRBJ1-1; TRBD1 might be the D (5 bases). Trimming left V 4 bases short and J 10 bases short, with 19 bases between. CDR3 length equals 13 residues. Germline CDR1 and CDR2: GTSNPN and SVGIG (reference sequence). CDR3 sequence: CAWNLRDGQRAFF. The CDR3 nucleotides read TGTGCCTGGAACTTGAGGGACGGGCAACGAGCTTTCTTT.

This clone was detected a few times. The J gene is TRBJ1-6, the V gene TRBV10-3; 9 bases fit TRBD1. Unmatched junction bases numbered 7, after V lost 10 bases and J lost 9 bases. CDR1 is ENHRY, CDR2 SYGVKD, per germline. The CDR3 length is 13 residues. The CDR3 DNA reads as TGTGCCACCAAACAGGGGGCCGGTTCACCCCTCCACTTT. It translates to CATKQGAGSPLHF.

On this clone itself: The same CDR3 can be traced to other DNA sequences in this sample. The chain uses TRBV30 and TRBJ2-3; the D gene is possibly TRBD2 (5 bases). The CDR3 has 12 amino acids. The V end lost 0 bases, the J end lost 5 bases, and 6 bases lay between the germline ends. Germline V gene lookup returns CDR1 GTSNPN and CDR2 SVGIG (reference sequence). The CDR3 coding sequence is TGTGCCTGGAGTGTACGGGGAGATACGCAGTATTTT. Translation gives CAWSVRGDTQYF.

This chain joins TRBV2 and TRBJ2-7; D ambiguous. V gave up 2 bases and J gave up 6 bases, with 2 bases separating them. This CDR3 has 10 residues. Germline values: CDR1 SNHLY, CDR2 FYNNEI. The CDR3 DNA sequence: TGTGCCAGCAGTGAAATCGAGCAGTACTTC. It yields the protein CASSEIEQYF.

This sequence joins TRBV27 and TRBJ2-7; 10 positions agree with TRBD2. The J segment lost 1 base and the V segment lost 6 bases, leaving 3 bases of the junction unmatched. This CDR3 contains 14 residues. Germline-derived CDR1 and CDR2 are MNHEY and SMNVEV (reference sequence). The CDR3 DNA reads as TGTGCCAGCAGCTTTAGCGGGGGGTCCTACGAGCAGTACTTC. Its protein is CASSFSGGSYEQYF.

This chain joins TRBV27 and TRBJ2-3, with a tentative D call TRBD2 (5 bases). Per germline, CDR1 MNHEY and CDR2 SMNVEV (reference sequence). The CDR3 has 13 amino acids. The V gene lost 6 bases and the J gene lost 6 bases, with 13 bases spanning the gap. This CDR3 reads CASRPSSVDTQYF. The CDR3 DNA sequence: TGTGCCAGCAGGCCTAGCTCCGTTGATACGCAGTATTTT.

On this clone itself: The junction and the germline gene differ at one end; a read error may be behind it. The chain joins TRBV5-1 to TRBJ2-1; unclear D gene. The germline gives CDR1 SGHRS, CDR2 YFSETQ. CDR3 size: 16 residues. The CDR3 is CASSLAPGFSDNEQFF. The CDR3 DNA reads as TGCGCCAGCAGCTTGGCCCCCGGGTTCTCCGACAATGAGCAGTTCTTC.

This chain uses TRBV7-2 with TRBJ1-2, with no clear D. Deletions cut 1 base from V and 8 bases from J, with 14 bases between. The CDR3 contains 14 residues. CDR1 is SGHTA and CDR2 is FQGNSA in the germline V gene. This CDR3 reads CASSLEPVPMGYTF. CDR3 bases: TGTGCCAGCAGCTTAGAGCCGGTCCCAATGGGCTACACCTTC. The full variable domain, rest sourced from reference TRBV7-2 and TRBJ1-2, is GAGVSQSPSNKVTEKGKDVELRCDPISGHTALYWYRQSLGQGLEFLIYFQGNSAPDKSGLPSDRFSAERTGGSVSTLTIQRTQQEDSAVYLCASSLEPVPMGYTFGSGTRLTVV.

The gene calls are TRBV29-1 and TRBJ2-2; possibly TRBD1 for D (6 bases). This CDR3 comprises 12 residues. Trimming removed 8 bases at V and 4 bases at J, with 11 bases between. Per the germline V gene, CDR1 is SQVTM and CDR2 is ANQGSEA. CDR3 amino acids: CSLQGRTGELFF. The CDR3, as DNA: TGCAGCCTTCAGGGGCGCACCGGGGAGCTGTTTTTT.

In its sample, this clone was seen a few times. The chain joins TRBV7-9 to TRBJ1-1; no clear D. The germline V and J ends were trimmed by 6 bases and 3 bases, with 14 bases remaining between them. Germline CDR1 reads SEHNR; CDR2 reads FQNEAQ (reference sequence). The CDR3 loop spans 14 amino acids. The CDR3 DNA reads as TGTGCCAGCAGAGACCGACGGGGTTACACTGAAGCTTTCTTT. This codes for CASRDRRGYTEAFF.

This clone has a handful of counts. The rearrangement links TRBV7-9 to TRBJ2-7; D possibly matches TRBD1 or TRBD2 (5 bases each). Germline assignment: CDR1 SEHNR and CDR2 FQNEAQ (reference sequence). This CDR3 is 12 amino acids long. Trimming pared 3 bases from V and 4 bases from J, leaving 7 bases between. CDR3 sequence: CASSFGTYEQYF. The CDR3 DNA follows: TGTGCCAGCAGCTTCGGGACGTACGAGCAGTACTTC. Full variable domain (rest looked up from reference TRBV7-9 and TRBJ2-7): DTGVSQNPRHKITKRGQNVTFRCDPISEHNRLYWYRQTLGQGPEFLTYFQNEAQLEKSRLLSDRFSAERPKGSFSTLEIQRTEQGDSAMYLCASSFGTYEQYFGPGTRLTVT.

The chain joins TRBV29-1 to TRBJ2-5, with 14 bases identical to TRBD2. Per germline, CDR1 SQVTM and CDR2 ANQGSEA. This CDR3 is 14 amino acids long. The V gene end was trimmed by 4 bases and the J gene end by 4 bases; junction bases not matched to a gene: 2. CDR3 in amino acids: CSVGLAGGPETQYF. The CDR3 DNA reads as TGCAGCGTTGGACTAGCGGGAGGGCCAGAGACCCAGTACTTC.

The chain couples TRBV5-4 to TRBJ1-4; D may be TRBD1 (6 bases). Germline values: CDR1 SGHNT, CDR2 YYREEE (reference sequence). There are 15 residues in the CDR3. Trimming stripped 5 bases from V and 4 bases from J, with 15 bases between. CDR3 bases: TGTGCCAGCAGACAGGGCTTCGGCGTTAATGAAAAACTGTTTTTT. The encoded protein is CASRQGFGVNEKLFF.

The CDR3, as DNA: TGTGCCAGCAGTCAAAACCTACCGGGACTAGCGTCGTACGAGCAGTACGTC. Translating gives CASSQNLPGLASYEQYV. This chain connects TRBV2 to TRBJ2-7; 10 nucleotides match TRBD2. The trim removed 5 bases at V and 4 bases at J, leaving 14 bases unmatched. The CDR3 loop spans 17 amino acids. The germline V gene encodes CDR1 SNHLY and CDR2 FYNNEI.

This clone has more than one count but fewer than ten. The rearrangement uses TRBV5-6 and TRBJ2-3; 7 bases agree with TRBD2. J lost 6 bases, V lost 0 bases, and 7 bases had no gene match. Germline-derived CDR1 and CDR2 are SGHDT and YYEEEE. This CDR3 comprises 15 residues. CDR3 DNA: TGTGCCAGCAGCTTGGCCGGGGGGAGGGTCGATACGCAGTATTTT. Its protein is CASSLAGGRVDTQYF.

Only a few counts were recorded for this clone. Written as DNA, the CDR3 is TGCAGCGTCGGGGGGGCGGTCACAGATACGCAGTATTTT. Translating it yields CSVGGAVTDTQYF. This sequence joins TRBV29-1 and TRBJ2-3, with 8 bases lining up with TRBD2. V gave up 6 bases and J gave up 2 bases; unmatched junction bases: 4. Germline V gives CDR1 SQVTM, CDR2 ANQGSEA. This CDR3 is built from 13 residues.

This chain joins TRBV9 and TRBJ2-3, with 10 nucleotides matching TRBD2. Germline CDR1 and CDR2: SGDLS and YYNGEE. The CDR3 covers 16 residues. V trimming: 4 bases; J trimming: 4 bases; junction bases outside the gene matches: 9. CDR3 DNA: TGTGCCAGCAGCCCCCAGGCGACTAGCGGGTCAGATACGCAGTATTTT. It encodes CASSPQATSGSDTQYF.

This chain joins TRBV10-3 and TRBJ1-2; D remains ambiguous. Germline V lookup: CDR1 ENHRY, CDR2 SYGVKD. V was shortened by 10 bases and J by 3 bases, with 15 bases between the two germline ends. CDR3 length: 13 residues. CDR3 amino acids: CATAPPEDYGYTF. CDR3 in DNA: TGTGCCACCGCACCCCCTGAGGACTATGGCTACACCTTC.

This clone turned up a few times. The chain employs TRBV7-2 and TRBJ2-1; 7 bases map to TRBD1. Unmatched junction bases numbered 14, after V lost 5 bases and J lost 10 bases. Germline-derived CDR1 and CDR2 are SGHTA and FQGNSA. The CDR3 loop spans 15 amino acids. The CDR3 DNA reads as TGTGCCAGCAGCCTAAACAGGGGCCGCTACACAGAGCAGTTCTTC. Encoded protein: CASSLNRGRYTEQFF.

This chain joins TRBV9 and TRBJ1-1, with D perhaps TRBD1 (6 bases). Germline V gene data show CDR1 as SGDLS and CDR2 as YYNGEE. CDR3 length: 19 amino acids. The V gene lost 0 bases and the J gene lost 3 bases, with 24 bases spanning the gap. The DNA of the CDR3 is TGTGCCAGCAGCGTAGATCCCGGAGGGCAGCCCGGGGGGCACACTGAAGCTTTCTTT. Amino acids: CASSVDPGGQPGGHTEAFF.

V gene TRBV7-9 combines with J gene TRBJ2-1; 11 positions match TRBD1. V was pared by 5 bases and J by 7 bases, with 4 bases of the junction left unmatched. Germline CDR1 reads SEHNR; CDR2 reads FQNEAQ (reference sequence). The CDR3 totals 14 residues. The CDR3 reads CASSRGTGGNEQFF. For the CDR3, the DNA is TGTGCCAGCAGCCGTGGGACAGGGGGGAATGAGCAGTTCTTC.

The gene calls are TRBV6-6 and TRBJ2-5; D might be TRBD1 (5 bases). The CDR3 is 13 amino acids. Germline V CDR1 and CDR2: MNHNY, SVGAGI (reference sequence). Trimming took 6 bases from V and 3 from J, leaving 11 bases between them. For the CDR3, the DNA is TGTGCCAGCAGGCGTATCAGGGAAGAGACCCAGTACTTC. It encodes CASRRIREETQYF.

The sample holds a few counts of this clone. The chain uses TRBV4-3 and TRBJ2-3, with no clear D. The V end was cut by 1 base, the J end by 1 base, with 9 bases between. The CDR3 has 15 amino acids. Germline V gene data show CDR1 as LGHNA and CDR2 as YSLEER. This CDR3 reads CASSQVAAGTDTQYF. The CDR3 nucleotides read TGCGCCAGCAGCCAAGTCGCCGCAGGCACAGATACGCAGTATTTT.